This T cell receptor (beta chain) was sequenced during a study of blood T cell repertoires in COVID-19. Between the trimmed V and J ends, which lost 4 bases and 0 bases, there was a span of 12 bases. The CDR3 runs to 15 residues. In germline, CDR1 is LGHDT, CDR2 YNNKEL (reference sequence). Method: immunoSEQ multiplex PCR; TCRdb's copy keeps in-frame clones and lacks some. This sample has 200,000 to 250,000 clones, with roughly 86% found just once. The genes are TRBV3-1 (or the pseudogene TRBV3-2) and TRBJ1-2; weak D call: TRBD1 (5 bases). The receptor's source is a man aged 55 to 70 with acute or convalescent COVID-19. Specimen: peripheral blood. This CDR3 is CASSPNLRANYGYTF. The CDR3 bases are TGTGCCAGCAGCCCTAACCTCAGGGCTAACTATGGCTACACCTTC.